This T cell receptor (beta chain) was observed in a study of cytomegalovirus exposure and HLA in healthy donors. Study summary: Approximately 80 million unique TCRs from HLA-typed donors were held in an early data release.

Study-wide findings and caveats: The authors considered a cluster of highly shared sequence variants likely to be a sequencing artifact. Most TCRs appeared rarely, but some public TCRs recurred in many donors.

PCR employed 60 Vbeta and 13 Jbeta primers. The repertoire was sequenced with immunoSEQ multiplex PCR; TCRdb's copy has only in-frame clones and lacks some. The table has some 74,000 clones, 80% seen once. This clone was counted a few times. Its antigen is undetermined. The junction differs from germline at one of its ends, possibly a read error. Specimen: PBMCs. The source is a male donor in good health and CMV-seronegative.

CDR3 DNA sequence: TGTGCCAGCAGTACCTCGGGACTAGCGGGACCTCACATTTTT. This codes for CASSTSGLAGPHIF. The chain links TRBV27 to TRBJ2-3; 13 bases are a match to TRBD2. CDR3 size: 14 residues. The V gene's germline CDR1 is MNHEY and CDR2 SMNVEV (reference sequence).